These T cell receptor beta chains were read from a single sample in a study of blood T cell repertoires in COVID-19. This table comes from immunoSEQ multiplex PCR, and its TCRdb copy is limited to in-frame clones, with some not included. The sample contains about 310,000 clones, around nine tenths of which appear only once. Sequenced sample: peripheral blood. These receptors were collected from a man aged 50 to 59 with active or convalescent COVID-19. CDR3s include the opening cysteine and the closing phenylalanine or tryptophan. A D gene is named only where the DNA matches it firmly. The size field is filled for only some rows; it gives once, few, many or a size class.

TRBJ1-6,TRBV2,-,TRBD1,TGTGCCAGCAGTGAAAGGGACAGGCGGGATTCACCCCTCCACTTT,CASSERDRRDSPLHF
TRBJ1-6,TRBV6-5,-,TRBD1,TGTGCCAGCAGTTACGGGGACAGGGCTTCACCCCTCCACTTT,CASSYGDRASPLHF
TRBJ1-5,TRBV6-6,-,-,TGTGCTAGCACCGTAGACAGCTATAGCAATCAGCCCCAGCATTTT,CASTVDSYSNQPQHF
TRBJ1-1,TRBV7-2,-,-,TGTGCCAGCAGCTTCTCTTATGCAGGAAACACTGAAGCTTTCTTT,CASSFSYAGNTEAFF
TRBJ2-1,TRBV5-4,-,TRBD2,TGTGCCAGCAGCTCTGGGGGGGAGGCCTACAATGAGCAGTTCTTC,CASSSGGEAYNEQFF
TRBJ2-1,TRBV6-5,-,-,TGTGCCAGCGCATCCAGGACAGTGTACAATGAGCAGTTCTTC,CASASRTVYNEQFF
TRBJ2-3,TRBV19,-,-,TGTGCCAGTAGTGTCGCTAGCGCTGGCACAGATACGCAGTATTTT,CASSVASAGTDTQYF
TRBJ2-1,TRBV2,-,-,TGTGCCAGCAGTGAAAGCATTAGCTCCTACAATGAGCAGTTCTTC,CASSESISSYNEQFF
TRBJ2-3,TRBV19,-,-,TGTGCCAGTACGACTAGGACCTCAGATACGCAGTATTTT,CASTTRTSDTQYF
TRBJ1-1,TRBV18,-,-,TGTGCCAGCTCACCACCCCCCCAGGGGAACACTGAAGCTTTCTTT,CASSPPPQGNTEAFF
TRBJ1-2,TRBV10-2,few,TRBD1,TGCGCCAGCAGCAACCAGGGGGCGGGTGGCTACACCTTC,CASSNQGAGGYTF
TRBJ2-3,TRBV2,-,-,TGTGCCAGCAGTGAAGTTGCGGGACAGTCAGATACGCAGTATTTT,CASSEVAGQSDTQYF